One and the same sample provided the 4 T cell receptor beta chains below, sequenced in a study of blood T cell repertoires in COVID-19. Method: immunoSEQ multiplex PCR; TCRdb's copy keeps in-frame clones and lacks some. The sample holds about 55,000 clones, approximately 92% seen once. The sample was peripheral blood. These receptors were collected from a human donor with active COVID-19. The donor label of this sample is uncertain.

This chain joins TRBV19 and TRBJ1-5; TRBD1 matches at 9 bases. This CDR3 is 15 amino acids long. Losses at the gene ends were 6 bases for V and 4 bases for J; bases not matched to a gene: 7. Germline V gene lookup returns CDR1 LNHDA and CDR2 SQIVND (reference sequence). The CDR3 here is CASRSGTGRNQPQHF. DNA of the CDR3: TGTGCCAGTAGATCCGGGACAGGGAGGAATCAGCCCCAGCATTTT.

The CDR3 sequence: CASTGGRIRGNEQFF. The CDR3 DNA follows: TGTGCCAGCACCGGGGGTCGGATCCGGGGCAATGAGCAGTTCTTC. The V call is TRBV5-6, the J call TRBJ2-1, with D perhaps matching TRBD2 (6 bases). Germline V gene lookup returns CDR1 SGHDT and CDR2 YYEEEE. The CDR3 consists of 15 residues. V was trimmed by 6 bases and J by 6 bases, leaving 19 bases between them. The variable domain in full, with the rest retrieved from reference TRBV5-6 and TRBJ2-1, is DAGVTQSPTHLIKTRGQQVTLRCSPKSGHDTVSWYQQALGQGPQFIFQYYEEEERQRGNFPDRFSGHQFPNYSSELNVNALLLGDSALYLCASTGGRIRGNEQFFGPGTRLTVL.

The gene calls are TRBV10-3 and TRBJ2-5, with a possible D match to TRBD2 (6 bases). CDR3 length: 14 amino acids. The V end was cut by 7 bases, the J end by 1 base, with 13 bases between. Germline lookup yields CDR1 ENHRY and CDR2 SYGVKD. CDR3 in amino acids: CAITPEGLQETQYF. The CDR3 region has the DNA TGTGCCATCACCCCGGAGGGGCTCCAAGAGACCCAGTACTTC.

The chain employs TRBV5-1 and TRBJ2-1, with 8 bases fitting TRBD1. V gave up 2 bases and J gave up 9 bases; unmatched junction bases: 10. This CDR3 is 15 amino acids long. CDR1 and CDR2 from the germline V gene are SGHRS and YFSETQ. The CDR3 here is CASSLPTDRATEQFF. The CDR3 DNA follows: TGCGCCAGCAGCTTACCAACGGACAGGGCAACTGAGCAGTTCTTC.